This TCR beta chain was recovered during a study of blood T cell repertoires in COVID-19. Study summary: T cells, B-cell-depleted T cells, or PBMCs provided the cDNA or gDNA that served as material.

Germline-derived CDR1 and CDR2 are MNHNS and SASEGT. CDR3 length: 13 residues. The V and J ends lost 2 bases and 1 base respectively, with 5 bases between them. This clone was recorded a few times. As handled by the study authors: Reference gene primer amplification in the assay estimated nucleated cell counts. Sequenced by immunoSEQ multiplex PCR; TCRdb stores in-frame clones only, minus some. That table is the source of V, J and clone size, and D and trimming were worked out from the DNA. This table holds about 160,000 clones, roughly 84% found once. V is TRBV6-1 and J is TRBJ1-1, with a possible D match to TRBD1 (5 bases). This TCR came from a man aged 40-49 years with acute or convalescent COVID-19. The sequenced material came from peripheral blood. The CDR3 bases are TGTGCCAGCAGTGAACAGGGGAACACTGAAGCTTTCTTT. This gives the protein CASSEQGNTEAFF.